This is a list of T cell receptor beta chains from one sample in a study of radiotherapy plus CTLA-4 blockade in lung cancer. Assay used: immunoSEQ multiplex PCR; TCRdb lists only in-frame clones, some missing. The sample holds about 80,000 clones, more than 60% seen once. The sample was peripheral blood, taken from a patient treated with radiotherapy plus ipilimumab. The receptor set was obtained from a human donor with non-small cell lung cancer whose response to radiotherapy plus ipilimumab could not be evaluated. Some clones in this sample may be carry-over from other donors' samples. Each CDR3 is given with its conserved first and last residue. A D gene is named only where the DNA matches it firmly. Expanded clones get a size class; other rows say once, few or many, or leave the size out.

TRBV15	TRBJ1-2	.	.	14	TGTGCCACCAGCAGAGAAACGGGGGGGTTCGGCTACACCTTC	CATSRETGGFGYTF
TRBV7-2	TRBJ2-3	.	.	15	TGTGCCAGCAGCTTAGTGGCGGGGAACCAGGATACGCAGTATTTT	CASSLVAGNQDTQYF
TRBV9	TRBJ2-7	.	.	15	TGTGCCAGCAGCGTAGGCCAGGGTTGGACGGTCGAGCAGTACTTC	CASSVGQGWTVEQYF
TRBV27	TRBJ2-1	.	.	14	TGTGCCAGCAGTTTAGGGGGGTCCTACAATGAGCAGTTCTTC	CASSLGGSYNEQFF
TRBV11-1	TRBJ2-7	.	.	14	TGTGCCAGCAGTCCGCCGGACAGCTCCTACGAGCAGTACTTC	CASSPPDSSYEQYF
TRBV27	TRBJ2-7	.	.	15	TGTGCCAGCAGTCCTCGTGCGGGGTCCTCCTACGAGCAGTACTTC	CASSPRAGSSYEQYF
TRBV10-3	TRBJ1-2	TRBD1	.	13	TGTGCCATTGGGGACAGTTTTAACTATGGCTACACCTTC	CAIGDSFNYGYTF
TRBV6-7	TRBJ1-4	TRBD1	.	13	TGTGCCACCCAGGGGGCTATTAATGAAAAACTGTTTTTT	CATQGAINEKLFF
TRBV12-5	TRBJ2-3	.	.	13	TGTGCTAGTGGTTTGGTTCCTCCAGATACGCAGTATTTT	CASGLVPPDTQYF
TRBV4-3	TRBJ1-2	.	.	14	TGCGCCAGCAGCCAAGACAGGAAACCCTATGGCTACACCTTC	CASSQDRKPYGYTF
TRBV5-5	TRBJ2-1	TRBD1	once	15	TGTGCCAGCAGCTGGGGACAGAACCGGAACAATGAGCAGTTCTTC	CASSWGQNRNNEQFF
TRBV5-1	TRBJ2-7	.	.	15	TGCGCCAGCAGCTTGGCCGTTGGCAGGGCCTACGAGCAGTACTTC	CASSLAVGRAYEQYF
TRBV7-9	TRBJ1-6	.	.	15	TGTGCCAGCAGCTTAGCGCCGACAGCTCATTCACCCCTCCACTTT	CASSLAPTAHSPLHF
TRBV5-1	TRBJ1-1	.	.	15	TGCGCCAGCAGCGCTCTACAGTTCAGGAACACTGAAGCTTTCTTT	CASSALQFRNTEAFF
TRBV19	TRBJ2-7	.	few	18	TGTGCCAGTAGTACCAGCGGGTTTAAGGCAGGGTTGAACTACGAGCAGTACTTC	CASSTSGFKAGLNYEQYF
TRBV7-2	TRBJ1-1	.	.	16	TGTGCCAGCAGCTTAGCGGGGGGGGGAATGAACACTGAAGCTTTCTTT	CASSLAGGGMNTEAFF
TRBV5-5	TRBJ1-3	.	.	15	TGTGCCAGCAGCTCAGGGTTATTATCTGGAAACACCATATATTTT	CASSSGLLSGNTIYF
TRBV6-1	TRBJ1-1	.	.	13	TGTGCCAGCAGTGAAGCGGAGGGGTTTGAAGCTTTCTTT	CASSEAEGFEAFF
TRBV5-4	TRBJ1-2	.	.	16	TGTGCCAGCAGCTTGGGGGGGGGCAGTTCAAACTATGGCTACACCTTC	CASSLGGGSSNYGYTF
TRBV19	TRBJ2-5	.	.	12	TGTGCCAGTAGTATACAGGGAAAGACCCAGTACTTC	CASSIQGKTQYF
TRBV2	TRBJ2-1	TRBD1	once	16	TGTGCCAGCAGTAACAATGACAGGGGGTCCTACAATGAGCAGTTCTTC	CASSNNDRGSYNEQFF
TRBV9	TRBJ1-4	.	.	15	TGTGCCAGCAGCGTAGGGTCTAAAGAGGATGAAAAACTGTTTTTT	CASSVGSKEDEKLFF
TRBV6-6	TRBJ1-5	TRBD1	.	13	TGTGCCAGCAAGGGGACAGGGGATCAGCCCCAGCATTTT	CASKGTGDQPQHF
TRBV15	TRBJ2-3	.	.	16	TGTGCCACCAGCAGAGATGAGCCAGGGAGCACAGATACGCAGTATTTT	CATSRDEPGSTDTQYF
TRBV4-3	TRBJ1-4	TRBD1	.	16	TGCGCCAGCAGCCACCAGACAGGGGCAACTAATGAAAAACTGTTTTTT	CASSHQTGATNEKLFF
TRBV19	TRBJ1-2	TRBD1	.	14	TGTGCCAGTAGTATCGGGACAGACTACTATGGCTACACCTTC	CASSIGTDYYGYTF
TRBV7-9	TRBJ2-2	TRBD2	.	18	TGTGCCAGCAGCCCCGGGACTAGCGGGGGCTGGAACACCGGGGAGCTGTTTTTT	CASSPGTSGGWNTGELFF
TRBV28	TRBJ1-1	.	few	13	TGTGCCAGCAGTTTATACGGGGGCACTGAAGCTTTCTTT	CASSLYGGTEAFF
TRBV5-1	TRBJ2-7	.	.	14	TGCGCCAGCAGCTTGGGGGTAACAGGCTACGAGCAGTACTTC	CASSLGVTGYEQYF
TRBV5-1	TRBJ2-1	TRBD1	.	15	TGCGCCAGCACCCCCCGAGGACAGGTGAACAATGAGCAGTTCTTC	CASTPRGQVNNEQFF
TRBV5-1	TRBJ1-2	.	.	14	TGCGCCAGCAGCTTGGAAGCGGTCAACTATGGCTACACCTTC	CASSLEAVNYGYTF
TRBV2	TRBJ2-3	.	.	15	TGTGCCAGCAGTGATAACCCCCGGGGTCCAGATACGCAGTATTTT	CASSDNPRGPDTQYF
TRBV6-5	TRBJ2-7	TRBD2	.	16	TGTGCCAGCAGTTACTCGATCGGACTAGCGACCTACGAGCAGTACTTC	CASSYSIGLATYEQYF
TRBV5-1	TRBJ1-5	.	once	15	TGCGCCAGCAGCTTGTCCGGGGGTGGCAATCAGCCCCAGCATTTT	CASSLSGGGNQPQHF
TRBV6-5	TRBJ1-1	.	.	15	TGTGCCAGCAGAATTATGGGACAAGCGAACACTGAAGCTTTCTTT	CASRIMGQANTEAFF
TRBV6-5	TRBJ1-2	.	.	13	TGTGCCAGCAGTTATGGAGTTAACTATGGCTACACCTTC	CASSYGVNYGYTF
TRBV28	TRBJ2-1	TRBD1	.	15	TGTGCCAGCAGTTTATTAGGGGACAGCTACAATGAGCAGTTCTTC	CASSLLGDSYNEQFF
TRBV4-1	TRBJ2-1	TRBD2	.	17	TGCGCCAGCAGCCAGACTAGCGGGGGGGCCTGGGACAATGAGCAGTTCTTC	CASSQTSGGAWDNEQFF
TRBV18	TRBJ1-6	.	.	17	TGTGCCAGCTCACCACTCTCTGGGGGCGAAAGAGGATCACCCCTCCACTTT	CASSPLSGGERGSPLHF
TRBV10-3	TRBJ1-2	.	.	11	TGTGCCATCAGTGAGGGAGGCGGCTACACCTTC	CAISEGGGYTF
TRBV28	TRBJ1-2	.	.	13	TGTGCCAGCAGTTTCCCTAGGAACTATGGCTACACCTTC	CASSFPRNYGYTF
TRBV27	TRBJ2-2	.	few	16	TGTGCCAGCAGGGGCTTAGGAACAGGGGAGGCCGGGGAGCTGTTTTTT	CASRGLGTGEAGELFF
TRBV27	TRBJ1-6	TRBD1	once	18	TGTGCCACCCGCCCCCCGGGGACAGGCGACTTCTATAATTCACCCCTCCACTTT	CATRPPGTGDFYNSPLHF
TRBV30	TRBJ2-1	.	.	12	TGTGCCTGGGGTCCCACCGCGAATGAGCAGTTCTTC	CAWGPTANEQFF
TRBV15	TRBJ2-7	.	.	12	TGTGCCACCAGCCTAGGGAGCTACGAGCAGTACTTC	CATSLGSYEQYF
TRBV11-2	TRBJ1-4	TRBD1	.	15	TGTGCCAGCAGCTCCAACAGGGGCGCTAATGAAAAACTGTTTTTT	CASSSNRGANEKLFF
TRBV28	TRBJ2-2	.	.	15	TGTGCCAGCACCTCAGGACAGACCTGGGGCGGGGAGCTGTTTTTT	CASTSGQTWGGELFF
TRBV19	TRBJ1-6	TRBD1	.	17	TGTGCCAGTAGTATCCTACAGGGGGACTCCTATAATTCACCCCTCCACTTT	CASSILQGDSYNSPLHF
TRBV5-8	TRBJ2-4	TRBD1	.	18	TGTGCCAGCAGCTGGGAGGGACAGGGGGGCCTAGCCAAAAACATTCAGTACTTC	CASSWEGQGGLAKNIQYF
TRBV27	TRBJ2-5	.	.	13	TGTGCCAGCAGTTTCATGTACCAAGAGACCCAGTACTTC	CASSFMYQETQYF
TRBV6-1	TRBJ1-3	.	.	13	TGTGCCAGCACCTGGACAGACGGAAACACCATATATTTT	CASTWTDGNTIYF
TRBV2	TRBJ2-1	TRBD1	.	14	TGTGCCAGCAGTGGGGGACAGGGCTACAATGAGCAGTTCTTC	CASSGGQGYNEQFF
TRBV27	TRBJ1-5	.	.	15	TGTGCCAGCCTCGAACAGTGGGGGCAGGGCCAGCCCCAGCATTTT	CASLEQWGQGQPQHF
TRBV7-9	TRBJ2-7	.	.	14	TGTGCCAGCAGCTTAGCGTACAGGGTCGGCGAGCAGTACTTC	CASSLAYRVGEQYF
TRBV6-5	TRBJ2-7	TRBD1	.	15	TGTGCCAGCAGTTACGAAAGGACAGGGAGCTACGAGCAGTACTTC	CASSYERTGSYEQYF